These 29 T cell receptor beta chains were all obtained from the same sample, sequenced in a study of graft-versus-host responses after intestinal transplantation. Only in-frame clones appear in the TCRdb table, and some are missing; sequencing was by immunoSEQ multiplex PCR. The table records 90,000 to 120,000 clones, around 90% of them present only once. No antigens are known for them. This specimen was unstimulated CD4+ T cells sorted from spleen or lymph node cells, taken before transplant. The origin of the receptors is a human donor who was the organ donor for an intestinal transplant.

The rearrangement links TRBV2 to TRBJ1-5; D gene ambiguous. Germline CDR1 reads SNHLY; CDR2 reads FYNNEI. V lost 6 bases, J lost 3 bases, and 15 bases lay in between. CDR3 length: 15 amino acids. The CDR3 coding sequence is TGTGCCAGCAGCCCCATTAGGGATAACAATCAGCCCCAGCATTTT. Amino acids: CASSPIRDNNQPQHF.

J is TRBJ2-2 and V is TRBV27; 10 positions match TRBD1. The CDR3 totals 15 residues. CDR1 and CDR2 from the germline V gene are MNHEY and SMNVEV (reference sequence). V was clipped by 7 bases and J by 5 bases; unmatched bases: 7. The CDR3 nucleotides are TGTGCCAGCACCAGACAGGGGGCGCGGACCGGGGAGCTGTTTTTT. Its protein is CASTRQGARTGELFF.

This rearrangement joins TRBV2 to TRBJ1-6; D is possibly TRBD1 (5 bases). Germline V gene data show CDR1 as SNHLY and CDR2 as FYNNEI. Trimming pared 6 bases from V and 6 bases from J, leaving 18 bases between. The CDR3 is 16 amino acids. In DNA form, the CDR3 reads TGTGCCAGCAGGGGGACGGTTGGCGCAGGTAATTCACCCCTCCACTTT. This sequence encodes CASRGTVGAGNSPLHF. The entire variable domain, with the rest obtained from reference TRBV2 and TRBJ1-6, is as follows: EPEVTQTPSHQVTQMGQEVILRCVPISNHLYFYWYRQILGQKVEFLVSFYNNEISEKSEIFDDQFSVERPDGSNFTLKIRSTKLEDSAMYFCASRGTVGAGNSPLHFGNGTRLTVT.

V is TRBV18 and J is TRBJ1-2; D is possibly TRBD1 (6 bases). V was clipped by 3 bases and J by 4 bases, with 15 bases between them. CDR3 length equals 15 residues. From germline, CDR1 is KGHSH and CDR2 LQKENI. CDR3 in DNA: TGTGCCAGCTCACCTCGTCCGGGACACTTCTATGGCTACACCTTC. It encodes CASSPRPGHFYGYTF.

The chain employs TRBV7-6 and TRBJ2-1, with D unclear. Per the germline V gene, CDR1 is SGHVS and CDR2 is FNYEAQ. This CDR3 comprises 12 residues. V lost 1 base and J 7 bases, leaving 5 bases between the germline ends. The CDR3 DNA is TGTGCCAGCAGCTTAGTCTCAAATGAGCAGTTCTTC. Translating it yields CASSLVSNEQFF. Combining the CDR3 with reference TRBV7-6 and TRBJ2-1 gives the whole variable domain GAGVSQSPRYKVTKRGQDVALRCDPISGHVSLYWYRQALGQGPEFLTYFNYEAQQDKSGLPNDRFSAERPEGSISTLTIQRTEQRDSAMYRCASSLVSNEQFFGPGTRLTVL.

The chain has TRBV7-9 and TRBJ2-1, with D possibly TRBD2 on 6 matching bases. Trimming pared 3 bases from V and 6 bases from J, leaving 12 bases between. Germline CDR1 and CDR2: SEHNR and FQNEAQ (reference sequence). This CDR3 has 14 amino acids. The chain's CDR3 is CASSLEGLLNEQFF. CDR3 DNA sequence: TGTGCCAGCAGCTTGGAGGGCCTACTCAATGAGCAGTTCTTC.

This chain connects TRBV28 to TRBJ2-3, with D perhaps TRBD2 (5 bases). This CDR3 is 15 amino acids long. Looked up from germline, CDR1 is MDHEN and CDR2 is SYDVKM. The V end was cut by 4 bases, the J end by 3 bases, with 14 bases between. The CDR3 reads CASSWTLTWTDTQYF. The CDR3, as DNA: TGTGCCAGCAGTTGGACTCTTACTTGGACAGATACGCAGTATTTT.

The V gene is TRBV7-6, the J gene TRBJ2-1; the D gene is possibly TRBD2 (6 bases). The V and J ends lost 4 bases and 0 bases respectively, with 13 bases between them. The CDR3 has 16 amino acids. Looked up from germline, CDR1 is SGHVS and CDR2 is FNYEAQ. CDR3 region: CASSWQAGSSYNEQFF. DNA for the CDR3: TGTGCCAGCAGCTGGCAGGCGGGGAGCTCCTACAATGAGCAGTTCTTC. The whole variable domain, filled in from reference TRBV7-6 and TRBJ2-1, reads GAGVSQSPRYKVTKRGQDVALRCDPISGHVSLYWYRQALGQGPEFLTYFNYEAQQDKSGLPNDRFSAERPEGSISTLTIQRTEQRDSAMYRCASSWQAGSSYNEQFFGPGTRLTVL.

V and J are TRBV18 and TRBJ1-5; 7 bases match TRBD1. The V gene's germline CDR1 is KGHSH and CDR2 LQKENI. V lost 3 bases, J lost 3 bases, and 5 bases stayed unmatched. This CDR3 has 15 amino acids. CDR3 sequence reads: CASSPRQGLNQPQHF. CDR3 in DNA: TGTGCCAGCTCACCCAGACAGGGACTCAATCAGCCCCAGCATTTT.

This clone has only one observation. The chain employs TRBV6-1 and TRBJ1-5; TRBD1 is a possible D gene (6 bases). Germline loops: CDR1 MNHNS, CDR2 SASEGT. The CDR3 loop spans 16 amino acids. V lost 3 bases and J 5 bases, leaving 17 bases between the germline ends. The CDR3: CASSDVNRVWDQPQHF. CDR3 nucleotides: TGTGCCAGCAGTGACGTAAACAGGGTGTGGGATCAGCCCCAGCATTTT.

The V and J genes are TRBV6-6 and TRBJ1-1; perhaps TRBD1 as D (6 bases). The germline V gene has CDR1 MNHNY and CDR2 SVGAGI (reference sequence). V was cut by 4 bases and J by 5 bases, with 17 bases left in between. The CDR3 totals 15 residues. This CDR3 reads CASSSGWGAGTEAFF. In nucleotides, the CDR3 is TGTGCCAGCAGTTCGGGATGGGGGGCAGGGACTGAAGCTTTCTTT.

V and J are TRBV5-4 and TRBJ2-7; 9 bases map to TRBD2. The J segment lost 5 bases and the V segment lost 0 bases, leaving 9 bases of the junction unmatched. CDR1 and CDR2 (germline): SGHNT, YYREEE (reference sequence). The CDR3 runs 16 residues. The CDR3 DNA reads TGTGCCAGCAGCTTGGTTGCGTGGCGGGGGGGCGACGAGCAGTACTTC. Amino acids: CASSLVAWRGGDEQYF.

The V call is TRBV9, the J call TRBJ2-1; weak D call: TRBD2 (6 bases). Trimming stripped 0 bases from V and 10 bases from J, with 14 bases between. The length of the CDR3 is 14 residues. Germline CDR1 and CDR2: SGDLS and YYNGEE. CDR3 sequence: CASSVGDYLAEQFF. The CDR3 DNA follows: TGTGCCAGCAGCGTAGGAGACTATCTAGCGGAGCAGTTCTTC. The full variable domain, rest sourced from reference TRBV9 and TRBJ2-1, is DSGVTQTPKHLITATGQRVTLRCSPRSGDLSVYWYQQSLDQGLQFLIQYYNGEERAKGNILERFSAQQFPDLHSELNLSSLELGDSALYFCASSVGDYLAEQFFGPGTRLTVL.

The J gene is TRBJ2-2, the V gene TRBV5-4; D may match TRBD1 or TRBD2 (6 bases each). Germline-derived CDR1 and CDR2 are SGHNT and YYREEE (reference sequence). This CDR3 has 17 amino acids. The V gene lost 5 bases and the J gene lost 6 bases, with 23 bases spanning the gap. CDR3 amino acids: CASSNWGGRGASGELFF. DNA of the CDR3: TGTGCCAGCAGTAACTGGGGAGGCAGGGGAGCCTCCGGGGAGCTGTTTTTT. Filled out from reference TRBV5-4 and TRBJ2-2, the complete variable domain reads ETGVTQSPTHLIKTRGQQVTLRCSSQSGHNTVSWYQQALGQGPQFIFQYYREEENGRGNFPPRFSGLQFPNYSSELNVNALELDDSALYLCASSNWGGRGASGELFFGEGSRLTVL.

This clone has just one count. This chain joins TRBV7-9 and TRBJ2-5; no definite D call. CDR1 is SEHNR and CDR2 is FQNEAQ in the germline V gene (reference sequence). The CDR3 runs 15 residues. The V end lost 2 bases, the J end lost 5 bases, and 15 bases lay between the germline ends. In nucleotides, the CDR3 is TGTGCCAGCAGCTTAACGGCAGGCCGGTTGGAGACCCAGTACTTC. Its protein product is CASSLTAGRLETQYF.

This chain joins TRBV6-5 and TRBJ2-7; 9 nucleotides agree with TRBD1. The junction had 7 bases not matched to a gene; V was cut back by 6 bases and J by 4 bases. Germline V gene data show CDR1 as MNHEY and CDR2 as SVGAGI. This CDR3 region has 14 residues. The CDR3 sequence is CASRPGTGSYEQYF. The CDR3 DNA follows: TGTGCCAGCAGACCGGGGACAGGGTCATACGAGCAGTACTTC.

The chain employs TRBV6-6 and TRBJ2-2; D uncertain. The V and J ends lost 5 bases and 4 bases respectively, with 5 bases between them. The CDR3 has 12 amino acids. The germline V gene encodes CDR1 MNHNY and CDR2 SVGAGI (reference sequence). The CDR3 coding sequence is TGTGCCAGCAGTCACTTCACCGGGGAGCTGTTTTTT. As protein: CASSHFTGELFF.

The rearrangement links TRBV10-3 to TRBJ1-2; D not certain. The CDR3 extends over 11 amino acids. Germline V gene sequence: CDR1 ENHRY, CDR2 SYGVKD. The V and J ends lost 7 bases and 8 bases respectively, with 11 bases between them. In DNA, the CDR3 is TGTGCCATCACCGGACGCTGGGGCTACACCTTC. Its protein is CAITGRWGYTF.

The V gene is TRBV5-1, the J gene TRBJ1-4; no clear D. The V end was cut by 5 bases, the J end by 3 bases, with 8 bases between. This CDR3 is built from 13 residues. Germline-derived CDR1 and CDR2 are SGHRS and YFSETQ. CDR3 DNA: TGCGCCAGCAGGCCAAACTCTAATGAAAAACTGTTTTTT. Its translation: CASRPNSNEKLFF.

The chain is built from TRBV7-9 and TRBJ2-1; TRBD1 matches at 7 bases. There are 16 residues in the CDR3. The V gene end was trimmed by 3 bases and the J gene end by 2 bases; junction bases not matched to a gene: 7. The V gene's germline CDR1 is SEHNR and CDR2 FQNEAQ (reference sequence). In nucleotides, the CDR3 is TGTGCCAGCAGCTTCATTAATAGGGGGCCCTACAATGAGCAGTTCTTC. This gives the protein CASSFINRGPYNEQFF.

The chain is built from TRBV7-2 and TRBJ2-5; D is unresolved. Trimming stripped 5 bases from V and 2 bases from J, with 3 bases between. CDR3 length equals 11 residues. Germline V gives CDR1 SGHTA, CDR2 FQGNSA. CDR3 DNA: TGTGCCAGCAGCCATCAAGAGACCCAGTACTTC. Encoded protein: CASSHQETQYF. Looking up the rest from reference TRBV7-2 and TRBJ2-5 gives the full variable domain: GAGVSQSPSNKVTEKGKDVELRCDPISGHTALYWYRQSLGQGLEFLIYFQGNSAPDKSGLPSDRFSAERTGGSVSTLTIQRTQQEDSAVYLCASSHQETQYFGPGTRLLVL.

The chain couples TRBV6-1 to TRBJ2-5, with 7 bases lining up with TRBD1. The last part of the DNA fits TRBJ2-7 better; the J call may be wrong. The CDR3 length is 13 residues. Germline CDR1 MNHNS, CDR2 SASEGT. CDR3 sequence (DNA): TGTGCCAGCTCCAGAACTAGGGGGCGCGAGCAGTACTTC. It is translated as CASSRTRGREQYF.

The CDR3 protein is CASSFYRNTGELFF. In nucleotides, the CDR3 is TGTGCCAGCAGCTTCTACAGGAACACCGGGGAGCTGTTTTTT. The V gene is TRBV5-4, the J gene TRBJ2-2, with D uncertain. In germline, CDR1 is SGHNT, CDR2 YYREEE (reference sequence). The V end was cut by 2 bases, the J end by 1 base, with 6 bases between. This CDR3 has 14 residues.

The rearrangement links TRBV11-3 to TRBJ2-7; D remains unclear. The length of the CDR3 is 13 residues. Germline CDR1 and CDR2: SGHNT and YENEEA. V was cut by 2 bases and J by 6 bases, with 11 bases left in between. The CDR3 spells CASSLKSRPEQYF. In DNA form, the CDR3 reads TGTGCCAGCAGCTTAAAAAGCAGGCCCGAGCAGTACTTC.

The rearrangement links TRBV5-8 to TRBJ2-5; the D gene is possibly TRBD2 (6 bases). The CDR3 is 14 residues long. V shed 5 bases and J shed 6 bases, with 17 bases lying between them. From germline, CDR1 is SGHTS and CDR2 YDEGEE. The CDR3 sequence is CASRAMGGGKTQYF. CDR3 in DNA: TGTGCCAGCAGGGCCATGGGCGGAGGGAAGACCCAGTACTTC. Drawing the rest from reference TRBV5-8 and TRBJ2-5, the complete variable domain is EAGVTQSPTHLIKTRGQQATLRCSPISGHTSVYWYQQALGLGLQFLLWYDEGEERNRGNFPPRFSGRQFPNYSSELNVNALELEDSALYLCASRAMGGGKTQYFGPGTRLLVL.

The chain employs TRBV5-4 and TRBJ2-1; D is tentatively TRBD1 or TRBD2 (5 bases each). Germline V lookup: CDR1 SGHNT, CDR2 YYREEE (reference sequence). The CDR3 is made up of 14 amino acids. V was clipped by 4 bases and J by 8 bases, with 16 bases between them. CDR3 loop: CASSIALEGHEQFF. The DNA for the CDR3 is TGTGCCAGCAGCATTGCCCTCGAGGGACATGAGCAGTTCTTC.

The chain combines TRBV6-5 with TRBJ2-1; 9 bases map to TRBD2. Germline CDR1 and CDR2: MNHEY and SVGAGI. The J segment lost 1 base and the V segment lost 2 bases, leaving 3 bases of the junction unmatched. The CDR3 runs 16 residues. DNA for the CDR3: TGTGCCAGCAGTTACAGAGCGGGGGGATCCTACAATGAGCAGTTCTTC. This translates into CASSYRAGGSYNEQFF.

As concerns this clone: The junction departs from the called germline gene at one end, perhaps through a read error. Within the sample, other DNA sequences also encode this same CDR3. The CDR3 DNA reads as TGTGCCAGTCACGGACAGGGGATTCCCTATGGCTACACCTTT. As protein: CASHGQGIPYGYTF. V is TRBV19 and J is TRBJ1-2; 9 bases align to TRBD1. Germline CDR1 and CDR2: LNHDA and SQIVND (reference sequence). The CDR3 covers 14 residues.

This clone came up once. This sequence joins TRBV4-1 and TRBJ1-3, with D hard to call. CDR3 length: 17 amino acids. Trimming took 1 base from V and 8 from J, leaving 21 bases between them. Germline V gives CDR1 MGHRA, CDR2 YSYEKL. CDR3 in amino acids: CASSQVGSSILGYTIYF. The CDR3 DNA follows: TGCGCCAGCAGCCAAGTGGGCAGCTCCATCCTAGGGTACACCATATATTTT.